Listed below are T cell receptor beta chains from one sample, sequenced in a study of control samples from healthy donors and cancer patients. Sequencing used immunoSEQ multiplex PCR; TCRdb keeps in-frame clones, though not all of them. This sample has approximately 110,000 clones, with roughly 92% found just once. Sequencing was done on a sample of blood. These TCRs come from a woman aged 18-29 years in good health. CDR3s include the opening cysteine and the closing phenylalanine or tryptophan. The D gene is left open where the match is weak. Clone size is stated in some rows and not others, as once, few, many or a class when expanded.

.	TRBV5-4	TRBJ2-3	.	TGTGCCAGCAGCTTGAGGCGGGGCGCGACAGATACGCAGTATTTT	CASSLRRGATDTQYF
.	TRBV10-3	TRBJ2-7	.	TGTGCCAGCAGTGCTAGGACTCCCGCTCTAGACGAGCAGTACTTC	CASSARTPALDEQYF
.	TRBV28	TRBJ1-1	.	TGTGCCAGCAGTGTCCGAGGCCCACTGAACACTGAAGCTTTCTTT	CASSVRGPLNTEAFF
once	TRBV5-4	TRBJ1-5	.	TGTGCCAGCAGCTTGGAGGGAGGGCAGCCCCAGCATTTT	CASSLEGGQPQHF
.	TRBV10-3	TRBJ2-1	TRBD2	TGTGCCATCAGTGAGAGAGGACTAGCGGGAGGTAATGAGCAGTTCTTC	CAISERGLAGGNEQFF
.	TRBV4-3	TRBJ2-7	.	TGCGCCAGCAGCCATTCGCCCGGGCCCCACTACGAGCAGTACTTC	CASSHSPGPHYEQYF
.	TRBV19	TRBJ2-7	TRBD2	TGTGCCAGTAGTATGACCCATAGCGGGGACTCCTACGAGCAGTACTTC	CASSMTHSGDSYEQYF
.	TRBV2	TRBJ1-4	TRBD1	TGTGCCACCCAACAGGGGACTGAAAAACTGTTTTTT	CATQQGTEKLFF
.	TRBV2	TRBJ1-2	.	TGTGCCAGCAGTGAATTGTTGGGGGACGGAAACCCCATCCTCTATGGCTACACCTTC	CASSELLGDGNPILYGYTF
once	TRBV7-3	TRBJ2-1	TRBD1	TGTGCCAGCAGCTTACGACAGGGCAACCTTTTGTTCTTC	CASSLRQGNLLFF
.	TRBV5-1	TRBJ2-7	.	TGCGCCAGCAGCTTGTATTCGGGCTCCTCCGAGCAGTACTTC	CASSLYSGSSEQYF
few	TRBV7-2	TRBJ2-3	TRBD1	TGTGCCAGCAGCTTGACAGGGGGGGAGGTAGATACGCAGTATTTT	CASSLTGGEVDTQYF
.	TRBV12-3/TRBV12-4	TRBJ1-2	.	TGTGCCAGCAGTTTTTTGGGAAATGGCTACACCTTC	CASSFLGNGYTF
.	TRBV25-1	TRBJ2-5	TRBD2	TGTGCCAGTTCCGGGACTAGCGGGAGTGAGACCCAGTACTTC	CASSGTSGSETQYF
.	TRBV2	TRBJ2-3	.	TGTGCCAGCAGTGAATATGGGGGGGCCACAGATACGCAGTATTTT	CASSEYGGATDTQYF
.	TRBV5-1	TRBJ1-4	.	TGCGCCAGCAGCTCCCGCGAGGCCTCTAATGAAAAACTGTTTTTT	CASSSREASNEKLFF
.	TRBV4-3	TRBJ1-1	.	TGCGCCAGCAGCCAAGAGATAGGTTTTAACACTGAAGCTTTCTTT	CASSQEIGFNTEAFF
.	TRBV15	TRBJ2-5	.	TGTGCCACCAGCAGGTGGCAGTTACAAGAGACCCAGTACTTC	CATSRWQLQETQYF
.	TRBV7-2	TRBJ2-7	.	TGTGCCAGCAGCTTAGTAGTTACAGGCGCCTACGAGCAGTACTTC	CASSLVVTGAYEQYF
.	TRBV6-2/TRBV6-3	TRBJ2-6	TRBD1	TGTGCCAGCAGTTCACGGGACAGGGCCTTCTCCCTTGGGGCCAACGTCCTGACTTTC	CASSSRDRAFSLGANVLTF
.	TRBV20-1	TRBJ2-5	.	TGCAGTGCTAGTGGAACAGGGTTCTCCCAAGAGACCCAGTACTTC	CSASGTGFSQETQYF
.	TRBV7-3	TRBJ2-1	TRBD1	TGTGCCAGCAGCTTAATGGGACAGGTTCGGTACAATGAGCAGTTCTTC	CASSLMGQVRYNEQFF
.	TRBV12-3/TRBV12-4	TRBJ2-7	TRBD1	TGTGCCAGCAGGGGCCGGGACAGGGCCCTTTTC	CASRGRDRALF
.	TRBV24-1	TRBJ1-1	.	TGTGCCACCAGTGATTCAGGGGAACCAGAAGCTTTCTTT	CATSDSGEPEAFF
.	TRBV6-2/TRBV6-3	TRBJ1-6	.	TGTGCCAGCAGTTACTCTCTATCACCCCTCCACTTT	CASSYSLSPLHF
once	TRBV5-5	TRBJ2-5	.	TGTGCCAGCAGCTTGTGGGCAGGGTCGAACCAAGAGACCCAGTACTTC	CASSLWAGSNQETQYF
once	TRBV30	TRBJ2-7	.	TGTGCCTGGAGTCCAGGTTCCTACGAGCAGTACTTC	CAWSPGSYEQYF